These 14 T cell receptor beta chains were sequenced from one sample in a study of cytomegalovirus exposure and HLA in healthy donors. The PCR used 60 Vbeta and 13 Jbeta primers. Data came from immunoSEQ multiplex PCR; TCRdb stores just in-frame clones and leaves some out. The repertoire holds around 120,000 clones, with less than 20% as singletons. The sample consisted of PBMCs. The receptor source for this set is a woman aged 18-29 years in good health and CMV-seronegative.

Worth noting for this clone: Mismatch with germline at one junction end may stem from a read error. Other DNA sequences of this sample code for an identical CDR3. The V and J genes are TRBV10-3 and TRBJ1-4; weak D call: TRBD1 (5 bases). Germline loops: CDR1 ENHRY, CDR2 SYGVKD. The CDR3 is made up of 13 amino acids. The CDR3 region is CAINQGIGEKLFF. The CDR3 region has the DNA TGTGCCATCAACCAGGGAATCGGAGAAAAACTGTTCTTT.

This clone showed up just a few times. J is TRBJ1-2 and V is TRBV30; 9 bases map to TRBD1. In germline, CDR1 is GTSNPN, CDR2 SVGIG (reference sequence). J gave up 8 bases and V 5 bases, and 6 bases lay outside the gene matches. The CDR3 runs to 12 residues. CDR3 nucleotides: TGTGCCTGGGCGACAGGGGGTGGGGGCTACACCTTC. This encodes CAWATGGGGYTF. The full variable domain, rest sourced from reference TRBV30 and TRBJ1-2, is SQTIHQWPATLVQPVGSPLSLECTVEGTSNPNLYWYRQAAGRGLQLLFYSVGIGQISSEVPQNLSASRPQDRQFILSSKKLLLSDSGFYLCAWATGGGGYTFGSGTRLTVV.

In this sample, this clone turned up a few times. The chain joins TRBV7-9 to TRBJ1-4; 7 bases map to TRBD1. With V trimmed by 5 bases and J by 5 bases, 8 bases remained unmatched. The CDR3 covers 15 residues. Germline V CDR1 and CDR2: SEHNR, FQNEAQ (reference sequence). CDR3 nucleotide sequence: TGTGCCAGCAGCCCAGGCGACAGGGCAAATGAAAAACTGTTTTTT. It yields the protein CASSPGDRANEKLFF.

The table lists this clone with a few counts. This sequence joins TRBV6-6 and TRBJ2-5, with 10 bases identical to TRBD1. The CDR3 length is 14 residues. V lost 6 bases, J lost 5 bases, and 6 bases stayed unmatched. The germline gives CDR1 MNHNY, CDR2 SVGAGI (reference sequence). CDR3 nucleotide sequence: TGTGCCAGCAGCCCCGGGACAGGGGCGGAGACCCAGTACTTC. It is translated as CASSPGTGAETQYF.

The chain carries TRBV2 and TRBJ2-3; no firm D call. CDR3 length equals 11 residues. With 9 bases removed from V and 1 base from J, the gap between germline ends came to 5 bases. Germline V CDR1 and CDR2: SNHLY, FYNNEI. CDR3 in amino acids: CARRGTDTQYF. The CDR3 DNA sequence: TGTGCCAGAAGAGGCACAGATACGCAGTATTTT.

In this sample, this clone turned up a few times. The germline gene is not matched at one end of the junction; a read error may be the cause. The chain recombines TRBV7-2 with TRBJ2-1, with 13 bases identical to TRBD2. Germline V gene sequence: CDR1 SGHTA, CDR2 FQGNSA. The CDR3 totals 15 residues. CDR3 DNA: TGTGCCAGCAGCAATCCGGGACTAGCGGGGCCCGGGTTAGTCTTC. Amino acid sequence: CASSNPGLAGPGLVF.

Comments on this clone: A junction end diverges from the germline sequence, so it may reflect a read error. The V and J genes are TRBV30 and TRBJ2-3; D perhaps matches TRBD2 (6 bases). The CDR3 covers 12 residues. Germline V lookup: CDR1 GTSNPN, CDR2 SVGIG (reference sequence). In DNA, the CDR3 is TGCGGCGGGACGGATGGCACAGATACGCAGTATTTT. Translation gives CGGTDGTDTQYF.

In this sample, this clone turned up a few times. The chain joins TRBV27 to TRBJ1-1, with 7 bases identical to TRBD1. The CDR3 consists of 12 residues. Germline CDR1 MNHEY, CDR2 SMNVEV (reference sequence). The junction had 6 bases not matched to a gene; V was cut back by 7 bases and J by 7 bases. The CDR3: CASKTDRLEAFF. The DNA of the CDR3 is TGTGCCAGCAAAACGGACAGGCTTGAAGCTTTCTTT.

The V and J genes are TRBV9 and TRBJ1-2; the match to TRBD1 covers 8 bases. The ends lost 3 bases at V and 4 bases at J; junction bases unmatched: 5. The CDR3 is made up of 14 amino acids. CDR1 is SGDLS, CDR2 YYNGEE, per germline. The chain's CDR3 is CASSGQGTFYGYTF. The CDR3 nucleotides are TGTGCCAGCAGCGGACAGGGGACCTTCTATGGCTACACCTTC.

V is TRBV4-2 and J is TRBJ1-1, with TRBD1 as a possible D gene (6 bases). The CDR3 has 18 residues. Germline values: CDR1 LGHNA, CDR2 YNFKEQ. The V end was cut by 6 bases, the J end by 0 bases, with 23 bases between. As DNA, the CDR3 is TGTGCCAGCAGTCTTACAGGGTATCGATTAGGGATGAACACTGAAGCTTTCTTT. Its protein product is CASSLTGYRLGMNTEAFF.

This clone was observed a few times. This rearrangement joins TRBV30 to TRBJ2-4; tentatively, D is TRBD1 (5 bases). Germline CDR1 reads GTSNPN; CDR2 reads SVGIG (reference sequence). Trimming cost V 4 bases and J 0 bases, with 16 bases left between them. This CDR3 is built from 16 residues. The CDR3 coding sequence is TGTGCCTGGAATATTGGGGCAGATCTAGCCAAAAACATTCAGTACTTC. Its translation: CAWNIGADLAKNIQYF.

In its sample, this clone was seen a few times. The chain recombines TRBV2 with TRBJ2-7; no reliable D call. The V gene lost 3 bases and the J gene lost 3 bases, with 3 bases spanning the gap. Germline-derived CDR1 and CDR2 are SNHLY and FYNNEI. CDR3 length: 11 amino acids. CDR3 region: CASSDYYEQYF. For the CDR3, the DNA is TGTGCCAGCAGTGACTACTACGAGCAGTACTTC.

V gene TRBV9 combines with J gene TRBJ1-1; a weak D match, TRBD1 (6 bases). The CDR3 length is 13 residues. Trimming cost V 2 bases and J 4 bases, with 9 bases left between them. Germline CDR1 SGDLS, CDR2 YYNGEE. The CDR3 spells CASSVRGVTEAFF. The CDR3 DNA reads as TGTGCCAGCAGCGTCAGGGGTGTCACTGAAGCTTTCTTT.

This rearrangement joins TRBV28 to TRBJ1-6; D not certain. The CDR3 has 14 amino acids. CDR1 and CDR2 (germline): MDHEN, SYDVKM. Trimming removed 6 bases from V and 3 bases from J, with 9 bases in between. The CDR3 loop is CASRAGIYNSPLHF. The CDR3 DNA reads as TGTGCCAGCAGGGCCGGGATCTATAATTCACCCCTCCACTTT.